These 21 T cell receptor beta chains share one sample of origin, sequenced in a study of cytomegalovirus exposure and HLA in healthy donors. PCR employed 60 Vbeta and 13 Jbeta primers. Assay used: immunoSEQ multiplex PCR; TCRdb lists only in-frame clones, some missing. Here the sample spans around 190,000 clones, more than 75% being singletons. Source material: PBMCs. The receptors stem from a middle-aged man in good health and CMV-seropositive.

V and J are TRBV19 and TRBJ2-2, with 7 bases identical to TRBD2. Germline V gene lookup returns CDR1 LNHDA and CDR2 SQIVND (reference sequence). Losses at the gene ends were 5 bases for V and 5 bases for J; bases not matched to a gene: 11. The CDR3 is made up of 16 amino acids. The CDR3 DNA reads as TGTGCCAGTAGTGCCCGGTGGGCCGGGAGGACCGGGGAGCTGTTTTTT. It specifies CASSARWAGRTGELFF.

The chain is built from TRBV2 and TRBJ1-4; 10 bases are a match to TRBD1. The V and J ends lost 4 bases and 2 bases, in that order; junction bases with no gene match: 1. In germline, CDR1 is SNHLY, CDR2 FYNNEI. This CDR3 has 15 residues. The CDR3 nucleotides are TGTGCCAGCAGTGGACAGGGGGCTACTAATGAAAAACTGTTTTTT. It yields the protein CASSGQGATNEKLFF.

This chain's CDR3 is CASSFSRVNEAFF. CDR3 nucleotide sequence: TGTGCCAGCAGTTTTTCCCGGGTGAATGAAGCTTTCTTT. The chain links TRBV6-5 to TRBJ1-1; D gene ambiguous. Germline loops: CDR1 MNHEY, CDR2 SVGAGI. The CDR3 is 13 amino acids. Trimming stripped 4 bases from V and 7 bases from J, with 13 bases between.

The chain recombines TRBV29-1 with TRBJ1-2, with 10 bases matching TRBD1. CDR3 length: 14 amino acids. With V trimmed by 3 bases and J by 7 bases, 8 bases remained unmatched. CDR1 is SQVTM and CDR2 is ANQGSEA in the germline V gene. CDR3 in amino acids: CSVEIGQGVGGYTF. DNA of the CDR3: TGCAGCGTTGAGATTGGACAGGGGGTGGGTGGCTACACCTTC. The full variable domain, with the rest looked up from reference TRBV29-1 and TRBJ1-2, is SAVISQKPSRDICQRGTSLTIQCQVDSQVTMMFWYRQQPGQSLTLIATANQGSEATYESGFVIDKFPISRPNLTFSTLTVSNMSPEDSSIYLCSVEIGQGVGGYTFGSGTRLTVV.

The CDR3 loop reads CASSPDRVGDTQYF. The CDR3 region has the DNA TGTGCCAGCAGCCCCGACAGGGTGGGAGATACGCAGTATTTT. The chain couples TRBV5-6 to TRBJ2-3; 7 bases agree with TRBD1. After removal of 4 bases from V and 5 bases from J, the junction contained 7 bases not matched to a gene. Germline V gene data show CDR1 as SGHDT and CDR2 as YYEEEE. The CDR3 is 14 residues long.

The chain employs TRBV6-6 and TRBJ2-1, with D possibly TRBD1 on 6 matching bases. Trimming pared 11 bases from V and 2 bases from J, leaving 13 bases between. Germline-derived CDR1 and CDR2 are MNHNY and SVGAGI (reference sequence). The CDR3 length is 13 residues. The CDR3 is CAVDRNPYNEQFF. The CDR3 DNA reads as TGTGCCGTAGACAGGAACCCCTACAATGAGCAGTTCTTC.

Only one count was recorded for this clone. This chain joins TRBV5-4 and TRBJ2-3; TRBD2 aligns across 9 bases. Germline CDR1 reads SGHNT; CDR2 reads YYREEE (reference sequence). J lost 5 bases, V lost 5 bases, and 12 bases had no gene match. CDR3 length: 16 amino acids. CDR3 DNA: TGTGCCAGCAGACGATGGGCTAGCGGGATGATAGATACGCAGTATTTT. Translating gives CASRRWASGMIDTQYF.

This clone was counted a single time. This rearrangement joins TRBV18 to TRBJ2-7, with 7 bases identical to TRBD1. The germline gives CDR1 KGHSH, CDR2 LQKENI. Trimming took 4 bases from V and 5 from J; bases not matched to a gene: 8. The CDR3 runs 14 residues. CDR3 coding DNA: TGTGCCAGCTCACTATCACCGACAGGGAACGAGCAGTACTTC. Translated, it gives CASSLSPTGNEQYF.

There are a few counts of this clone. The CDR3 spells CASSQGQGLANYGYTF. DNA for the CDR3: TGTGCCAGCAGCCAGGGACAGGGGCTGGCTAACTATGGCTACACCTTC. The chain uses TRBV27 and TRBJ1-2; 10 bases match TRBD1. Germline V lookup: CDR1 MNHEY, CDR2 SMNVEV (reference sequence). V trimming: 6 bases; J trimming: 0 bases; junction bases outside the gene matches: 7. This CDR3 region has 16 residues.

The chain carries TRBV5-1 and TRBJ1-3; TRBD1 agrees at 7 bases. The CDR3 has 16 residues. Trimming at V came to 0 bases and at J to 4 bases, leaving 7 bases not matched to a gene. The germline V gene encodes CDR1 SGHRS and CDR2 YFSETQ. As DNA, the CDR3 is TGCGCCAGCAGCTTGGAGGCCAGGGGGTCCGGAAACACCATATATTTT. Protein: CASSLEARGSGNTIYF.

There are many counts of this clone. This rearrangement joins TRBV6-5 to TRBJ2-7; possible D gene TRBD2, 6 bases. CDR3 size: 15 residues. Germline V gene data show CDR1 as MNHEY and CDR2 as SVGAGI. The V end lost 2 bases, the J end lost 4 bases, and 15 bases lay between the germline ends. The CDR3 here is CASSYGEGLTYEQYF. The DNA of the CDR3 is TGTGCCAGCAGTTACGGAGAGGGACTCACTTACGAGCAGTACTTC.

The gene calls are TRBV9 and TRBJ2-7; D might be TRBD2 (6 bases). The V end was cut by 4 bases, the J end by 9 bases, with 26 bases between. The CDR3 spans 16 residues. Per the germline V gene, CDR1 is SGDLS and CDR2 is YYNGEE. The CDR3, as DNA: TGTGCCAGCAGCCCCGGTGGGGGGAATGGTAACGAAAGGCAGTACTTC. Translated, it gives CASSPGGGNGNERQYF.

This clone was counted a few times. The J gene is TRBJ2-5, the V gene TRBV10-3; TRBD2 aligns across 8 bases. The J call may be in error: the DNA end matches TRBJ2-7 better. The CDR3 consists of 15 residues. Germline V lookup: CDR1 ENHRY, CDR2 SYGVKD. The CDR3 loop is CAISATISGAHEQYF. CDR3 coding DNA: TGTGCCATCAGCGCCACTATTAGCGGGGCCCACGAGCAGTACTTC.

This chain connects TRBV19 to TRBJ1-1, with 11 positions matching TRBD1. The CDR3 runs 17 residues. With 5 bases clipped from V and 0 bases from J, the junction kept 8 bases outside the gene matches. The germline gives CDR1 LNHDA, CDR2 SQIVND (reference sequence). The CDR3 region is CASSPGQGGYLNTEAFF. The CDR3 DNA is TGTGCCAGTAGTCCGGGACAGGGGGGGTACTTGAACACTGAAGCTTTCTTT.

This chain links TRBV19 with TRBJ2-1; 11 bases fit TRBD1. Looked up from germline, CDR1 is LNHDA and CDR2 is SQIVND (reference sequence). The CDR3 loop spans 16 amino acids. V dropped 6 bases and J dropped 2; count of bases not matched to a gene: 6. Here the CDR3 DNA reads TGTGCCAGTAGCTCCGGGACAGGGGGTGCCTACAATGAGCAGTTCTTC. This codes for CASSSGTGGAYNEQFF.

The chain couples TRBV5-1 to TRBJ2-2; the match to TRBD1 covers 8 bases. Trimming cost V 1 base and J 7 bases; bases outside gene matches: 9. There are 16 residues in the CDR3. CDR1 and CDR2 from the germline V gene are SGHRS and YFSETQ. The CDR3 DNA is TGCGCCAGCAGCTTGAAGGCAGGGGGCGGAAGCGGGGAGCTGTTTTTT. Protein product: CASSLKAGGGSGELFF.

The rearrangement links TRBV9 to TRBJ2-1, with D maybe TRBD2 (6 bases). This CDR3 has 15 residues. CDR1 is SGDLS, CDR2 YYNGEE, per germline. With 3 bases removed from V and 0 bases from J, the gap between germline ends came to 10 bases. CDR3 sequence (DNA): TGTGCCAGCAGCGACATTAGCGGCTCCTACAATGAGCAGTTCTTC. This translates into CASSDISGSYNEQFF.

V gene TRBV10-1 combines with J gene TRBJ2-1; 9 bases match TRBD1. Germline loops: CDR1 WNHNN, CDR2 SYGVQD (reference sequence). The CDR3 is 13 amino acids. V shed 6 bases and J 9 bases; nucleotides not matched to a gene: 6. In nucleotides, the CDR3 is TGCGCCAGCAGCTCGGGACAGGGAGGTGAGCAGTTCTTC. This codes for CASSSGQGGEQFF.

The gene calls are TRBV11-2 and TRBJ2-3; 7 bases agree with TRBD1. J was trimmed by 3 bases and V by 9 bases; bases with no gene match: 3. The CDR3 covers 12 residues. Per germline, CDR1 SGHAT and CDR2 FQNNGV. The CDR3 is CASNRGTDTQYF. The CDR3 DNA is TGTGCCAGTAACAGGGGAACAGATACGCAGTATTTT.

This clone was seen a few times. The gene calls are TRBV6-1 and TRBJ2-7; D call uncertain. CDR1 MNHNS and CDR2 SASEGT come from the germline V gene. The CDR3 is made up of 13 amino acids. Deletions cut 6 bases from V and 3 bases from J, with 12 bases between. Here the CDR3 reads CASSRRSNYEQYF. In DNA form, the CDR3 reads TGTGCCAGCAGCCGCCGGTCGAACTACGAGCAGTACTTC.

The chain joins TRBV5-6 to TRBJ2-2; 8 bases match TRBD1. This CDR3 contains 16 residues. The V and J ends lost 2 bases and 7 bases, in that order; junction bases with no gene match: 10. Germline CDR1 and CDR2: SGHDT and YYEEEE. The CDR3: CASSLGTGGNVGELFF. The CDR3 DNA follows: TGTGCCAGCAGCTTAGGCACAGGGGGTAATGTCGGGGAGCTGTTTTTT.